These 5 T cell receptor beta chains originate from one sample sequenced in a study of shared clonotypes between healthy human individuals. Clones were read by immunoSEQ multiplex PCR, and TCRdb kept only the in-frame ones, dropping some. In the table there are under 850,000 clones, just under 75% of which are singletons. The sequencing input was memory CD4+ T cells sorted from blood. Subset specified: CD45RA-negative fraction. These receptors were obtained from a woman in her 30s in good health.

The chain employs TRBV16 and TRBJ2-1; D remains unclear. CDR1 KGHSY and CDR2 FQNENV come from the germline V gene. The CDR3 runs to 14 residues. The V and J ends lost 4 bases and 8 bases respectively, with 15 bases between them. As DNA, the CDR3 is TGTGCCAGCAGCCCAAACCTCGGAAGTTATGAGCAGTTCTTC. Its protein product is CASSPNLGSYEQFF.

The CDR3 sequence is CASSPTREGPFF. CDR3 bases: TGTGCCAGCTCACCTACTCGGGAGGGCCCGTTCTTC. This sequence joins TRBV18 and TRBJ2-1; 8 nucleotides match TRBD2. The germline V gene has CDR1 KGHSH and CDR2 LQKENI. The CDR3 has 12 amino acids. Trimming took 3 bases from V and 15 from J; bases not matched to a gene: 7.

CDR3 amino acids: CASSPDRDNQPQHF. The CDR3 DNA sequence: TGTGCCAGCAGCCCGGACAGGGACAATCAGCCCCAGCATTTT. V and J are TRBV7-8 and TRBJ1-5, with TRBD1 matching over 8 bases. V dropped 5 bases and J dropped 3; count of bases not matched to a gene: 3. Germline loops: CDR1 SGHVS, CDR2 FQNEAQ. CDR3 length: 14 amino acids.

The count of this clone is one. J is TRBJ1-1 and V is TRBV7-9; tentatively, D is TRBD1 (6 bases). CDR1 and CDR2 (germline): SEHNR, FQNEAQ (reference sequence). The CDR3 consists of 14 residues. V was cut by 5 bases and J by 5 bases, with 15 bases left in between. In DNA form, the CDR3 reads TGTGCCAGCAGCCCACAGGGCGGGACGACTGAAGCTTTCTTT. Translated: CASSPQGGTTEAFF.

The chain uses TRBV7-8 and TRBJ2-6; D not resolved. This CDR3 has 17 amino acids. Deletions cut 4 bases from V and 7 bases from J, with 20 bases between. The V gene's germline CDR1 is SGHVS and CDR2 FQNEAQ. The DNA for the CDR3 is TGTGCCAGCAGCTCCCACTTTCGGGTTTTTGGTGCCAACGTCCTGACTTTC. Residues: CASSSHFRVFGANVLTF.